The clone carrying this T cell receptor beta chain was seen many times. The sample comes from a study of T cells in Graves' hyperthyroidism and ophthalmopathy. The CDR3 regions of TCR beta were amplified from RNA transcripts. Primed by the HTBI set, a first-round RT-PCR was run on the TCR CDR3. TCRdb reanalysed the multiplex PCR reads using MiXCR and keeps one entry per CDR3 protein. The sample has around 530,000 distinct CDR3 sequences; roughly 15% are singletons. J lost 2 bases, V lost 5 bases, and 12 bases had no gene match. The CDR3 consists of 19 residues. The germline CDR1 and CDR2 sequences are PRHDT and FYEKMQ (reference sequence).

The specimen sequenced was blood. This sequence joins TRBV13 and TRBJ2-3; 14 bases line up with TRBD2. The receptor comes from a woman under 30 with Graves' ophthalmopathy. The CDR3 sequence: CASSTVSPGLAGVTDTQYF. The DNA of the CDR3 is TGTGCCAGCAGCACTGTATCCCCGGGACTAGCGGGGGTCACAGATACGCAGTATTTT. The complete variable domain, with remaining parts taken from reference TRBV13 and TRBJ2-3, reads AAGVIQSPRHLIKEKRETATLKCYPIPRHDTVYWYQQGPGQDPQFLISFYEKMQSDKGSIPDRFSAQQFSDYHSELNMSSLELGDSALYFCASSTVSPGLAGVTDTQYFGPGTRLTVL.